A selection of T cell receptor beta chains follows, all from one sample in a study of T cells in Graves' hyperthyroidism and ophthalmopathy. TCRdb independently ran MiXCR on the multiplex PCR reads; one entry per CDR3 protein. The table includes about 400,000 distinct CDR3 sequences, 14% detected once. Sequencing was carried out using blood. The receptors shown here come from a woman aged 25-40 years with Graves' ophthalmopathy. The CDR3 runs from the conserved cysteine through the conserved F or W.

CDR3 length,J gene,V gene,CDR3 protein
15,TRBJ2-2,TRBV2,CATPQGDRNTGELFF
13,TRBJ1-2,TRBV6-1,CASSDSGSYGYTF
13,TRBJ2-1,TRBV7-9,CASSSGQHNEQFF
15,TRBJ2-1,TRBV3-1,CASRQAGGPYNEQFF
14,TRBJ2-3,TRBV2,CASLRRGITDTQYF
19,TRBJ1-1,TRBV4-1,CASSQDLGQGYLISTEAFF
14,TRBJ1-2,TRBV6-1,CASSSGEGADGYTF
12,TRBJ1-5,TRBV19,CASSRGEGPQHF
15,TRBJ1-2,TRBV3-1,CASSQGDGFNYGYTF
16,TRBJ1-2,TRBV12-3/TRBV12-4,CASSLVRGWDNYGYTF
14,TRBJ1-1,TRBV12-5,CASGLVLVNTEAFF
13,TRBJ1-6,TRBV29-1,CSVEDGVNSPLHF
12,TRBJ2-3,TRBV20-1,CSASFITDTQYF
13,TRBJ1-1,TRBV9,CASSLAVGTEAFF
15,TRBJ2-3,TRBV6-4,CASSQRAGATDTQYF
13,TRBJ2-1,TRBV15,CATSRDPNNEQFF
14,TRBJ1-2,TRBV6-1,CASSEVVSSDGYTF
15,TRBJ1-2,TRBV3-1,CASSREGERYYGYTF
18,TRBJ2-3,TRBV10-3,CAISESYASGEITDTQYF
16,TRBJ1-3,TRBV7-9,CASSPRQGRMGNTIYF
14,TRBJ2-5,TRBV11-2,CASSHRVLQETQYF
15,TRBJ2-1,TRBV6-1,CASRSRDIPNNEQFF
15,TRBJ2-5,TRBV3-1,CASSQGDYRQETQYF
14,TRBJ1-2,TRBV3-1,CASSLDPSGYGYTF
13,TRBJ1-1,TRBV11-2,CASSLVASEEAFF
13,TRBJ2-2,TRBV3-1,CASSRWGSGELFF
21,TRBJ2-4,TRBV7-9,CASSLALGTGGPFSTKNIQYF
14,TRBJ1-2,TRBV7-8,CASSISDGGYGYSF
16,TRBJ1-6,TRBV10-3,CAISHPPGQGTSPLHF
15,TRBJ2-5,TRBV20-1,CSARTSGGLQETQYF
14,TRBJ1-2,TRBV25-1,CASSEPGLNYGYTF
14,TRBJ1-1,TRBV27,CASSSGQGALGAFF
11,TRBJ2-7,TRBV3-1,CATLVSGEQYF
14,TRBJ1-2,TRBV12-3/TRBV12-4,CASSLVEQAYGYTF
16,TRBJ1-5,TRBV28,CASSTHAGQGNQPQHF
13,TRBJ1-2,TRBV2,CASSVSGGYGYTF
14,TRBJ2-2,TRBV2,CASSEAHRAGELFF
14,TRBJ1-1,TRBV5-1,CASTQGPMNTEAFF
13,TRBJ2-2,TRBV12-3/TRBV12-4,CATSSGYGGELFF
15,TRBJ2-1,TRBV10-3,CAMFSLVAGGNEQFF
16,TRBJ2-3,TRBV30,CAWSKGGPGHTDTQYF
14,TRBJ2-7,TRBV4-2,CASSQDPTEYEQYF
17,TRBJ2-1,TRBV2,CASSDRALGGADNEQFF
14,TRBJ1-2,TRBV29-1,CSVEDEGIALGYTF
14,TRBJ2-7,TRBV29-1,CSVQSRDSPYEQYF
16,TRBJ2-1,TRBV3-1,CASSQVSPPIYNEQFF
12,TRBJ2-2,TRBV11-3,CASSSHPGELFF
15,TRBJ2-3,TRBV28,CASIPTGARTDTQYF
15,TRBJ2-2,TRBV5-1,CASSLDQLPTGELFF
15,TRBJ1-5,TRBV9,CASSVAGGPNQPQHF
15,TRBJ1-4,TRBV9,CASSAETGLGEKLFF
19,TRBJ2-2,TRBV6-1,CASSPPVPRGGHNTGELFF
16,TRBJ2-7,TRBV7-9,CASSPAVGGGPFEQYF
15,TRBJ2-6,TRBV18,CASSIGPAGANVLTF
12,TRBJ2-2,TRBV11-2,CASSLGPGELFF
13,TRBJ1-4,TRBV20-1,CSARPGWDEKLFF